The 24 T cell receptor beta chains given below trace back to one sample, sequenced in a study of blood T cells in healthy people across ages. It was with a sample-barcoded 5' primer and a J-beta primer mix that a second PCR of roughly 7 to 12 cycles was run. Each CDR3 protein is one row after TCRdb ran MiXCR on the 5' RACE reads. Of almost 550,000 distinct CDR3 sequences detected, under 30% appear once; the ten largest clones hold roughly 9.4%. These data also featured in a second study, about T cells of mothers and their children.

The sample was blood. The receptors here all came from a boy under 18 in good health.

This clonotype was counted between two and nine times. This chain uses TRBV7-9 with TRBJ1-3, with D unresolved. The CDR3 covers 15 residues. Germline-derived CDR1 and CDR2 are SEHNR and FQNEAQ (reference sequence). Trimming pared 6 bases from V and 2 bases from J, leaving 14 bases between. The CDR3 spells CASRPVPGAGNTIYF. The CDR3 nucleotides read TGTGCCAGCAGGCCCGTGCCCGGGGCTGGAAACACCATATATTTT.

This clonotype showed up just a few times. The chain recombines TRBV4-3 with TRBJ2-7, with TRBD2 as a possible D gene (6 bases). The CDR3 sequence is 18 residues long. The V end was cut by 0 bases, the J end by 0 bases, with 18 bases between. Germline CDR1 LGHNA, CDR2 YSLEER. The CDR3 nucleotides read TGCGCCAGCAGCCAAGAGGTCGTCGGACTACCAAGCTCCTACGAGCAGTACTTC. It specifies CASSQEVVGLPSSYEQYF.

V usage is TRBV7-9 and J usage is TRBJ2-5; perhaps TRBD1 as D (6 bases). The DNA matches TRBJ2-7 better at its end, which makes the J call doubtful. Germline assignment: CDR1 SEHNR and CDR2 FQNEAQ (reference sequence). The CDR3 is 16 residues long. The CDR3: CASSLAIRGFSYEQYF. CDR3 bases: TGTGCCAGCAGCTTAGCGATCAGGGGATTCTCCTACGAGCAGTACTTC.

The V call is TRBV4-3, the J call TRBJ1-3; maybe TRBD1 (5 bases). The V and J ends lost 0 bases and 4 bases respectively, with 13 bases between them. Germline V gives CDR1 LGHNA, CDR2 YSLEER. The CDR3 covers 16 residues. DNA of the CDR3: TGCGCCAGCAGCCAAGATCTGGGGGGAAACGGAAACACCATATATTTT. Amino acids: CASSQDLGGNGNTIYF.

This clonotype was seen a few times. This chain joins TRBV7-9 and TRBJ1-1; D call uncertain. CDR3 size: 14 residues. Trimming pared 4 bases from V and 0 bases from J, leaving 9 bases between. Germline values: CDR1 SEHNR, CDR2 FQNEAQ (reference sequence). The DNA for the CDR3 is TGTGCCAGCAGCTCCAGGACCATGAACACTGAAGCTTTCTTT. Translated: CASSSRTMNTEAFF.

The chain combines TRBV7-6 with TRBJ2-3; no reliable D call. The V end lost 1 base, the J end lost 0 bases, and 8 bases lay between the germline ends. Germline CDR1 is SGHVS and CDR2 is FNYEAQ. There are 15 residues in the CDR3. The DNA of the CDR3 is TGTGCCAGCAGCTTAGACACCCCCAGCACAGATACGCAGTATTTT. Its translation: CASSLDTPSTDTQYF.

This clonotype was seen only once. The rearrangement links TRBV7-9 to TRBJ2-3; D remains ambiguous. The CDR3 loop spans 11 amino acids. Trimming shortened V by 10 bases and J by 4 bases, and 9 bases separated the two germline ends. Germline values: CDR1 SEHNR, CDR2 FQNEAQ (reference sequence). The CDR3, as DNA: TGTGCCACCACCCTAGCAGATACGCAGTATTTT. It yields the protein CATTLADTQYF.

The rearrangement links TRBV7-2 to TRBJ2-5, with 8 bases that match TRBD2. CDR1 and CDR2 (germline): SGHTA, FQGNSA. After removal of 1 base from V and 7 bases from J, the junction contained 14 bases not matched to a gene. The CDR3 runs 17 residues. Written as DNA, the CDR3 is TGTGCCAGCAGCTTAGTTCCCCTAGCGGGTCGTTTTGGGACCCAGTACTTC. Its protein product is CASSLVPLAGRFGTQYF.

The chain recombines TRBV5-1 with TRBJ1-2; 11 bases map to TRBD1. Germline V gene data show CDR1 as SGHRS and CDR2 as YFSETQ. CDR3 length equals 16 residues. V lost 4 bases and J lost 4; bases outside the gene matches: 9. CDR3 sequence reads: CASSGGGTGGSYGYTF. The CDR3 DNA follows: TGCGCCAGCAGCGGAGGGGGGACAGGGGGAAGCTATGGCTACACCTTC.

This clonotype was counted between two and nine times. The V call is TRBV20-1, the J call TRBJ1-5, with D perhaps TRBD1 (6 bases). This CDR3 spans 17 amino acids. V was clipped by 0 bases and J by 1 base, with 16 bases between them. CDR1 is DFQATT and CDR2 is SNEGSKA in the germline V gene (reference sequence). CDR3 in amino acids: CSARDIRGKSSNQPQHF. The CDR3 nucleotides read TGCAGTGCTAGAGATATTAGGGGGAAGAGCAGCAATCAGCCCCAGCATTTT.

As DNA, the CDR3 is TGCGCCAGCAAGCCGGGACTAGCGGGGCGTGGCACCGGGGAGCTGTTTTTT. This sequence encodes CASKPGLAGRGTGELFF. The rearrangement links TRBV4-1 to TRBJ2-2, with 13 bases lining up with TRBD2. Germline values: CDR1 MGHRA, CDR2 YSYEKL. Unmatched junction bases numbered 9, after V lost 7 bases and J lost 4 bases. This CDR3 spans 17 amino acids.

The chain carries TRBV11-2 and TRBJ2-7, with D perhaps TRBD2 (6 bases). Germline-derived CDR1 and CDR2 are SGHAT and FQNNGV. V lost 3 bases to trimming and J lost 2 bases, with 11 bases between them. The CDR3 covers 14 residues. The CDR3 nucleotides are TGTGCCAGCAGCTTCGAGGGAGGTACCTACGAGCAGTACTTC. This gives the protein CASSFEGGTYEQYF.

This chain connects TRBV12-3 or TRBV12-4 to TRBJ2-1; 9 bases align to TRBD2. The CDR3 is 15 residues long. Losses at the gene ends were 5 bases for V and 5 bases for J; bases not matched to a gene: 7. The CDR3 region has the DNA TGTGCCAGCAGTCCTCGACTAGCGGCAGACAATGAGCAGTTCTTC. Translation gives CASSPRLAADNEQFF.

This clonotype occurred a few times. The chain couples TRBV6-5 to TRBJ2-5; 8 bases line up with TRBD1. TRBJ2-7 explains the end of the DNA better; the J call may be wrong. Germline V gene sequence: CDR1 MNHEY, CDR2 SVGAGI. This CDR3 has 14 residues. CDR3 bases: TGTGCCAGCAGTTACACGGCAGGGGGCCACGAGCAGTACTTC. Translating it yields CASSYTAGGHEQYF.

This clonotype has only a few counts. J is TRBJ1-4 and V is TRBV15; TRBD1 matches at 8 bases. This CDR3 spans 15 amino acids. J was trimmed by 8 bases and V by 5 bases; bases with no gene match: 10. Per the germline V gene, CDR1 is LNHNV and CDR2 is YYDKDF (reference sequence). The CDR3 DNA is TGTGCCACCAGCGGGAGGACAGGGATGGAAGAAAAACTGTTTTTT. Its protein product is CATSGRTGMEEKLFF.

This clonotype was observed many times. The chain combines TRBV10-3 with TRBJ2-5; the D call may be TRBD1 or TRBD2 (5 bases each). Germline V gene lookup returns CDR1 ENHRY and CDR2 SYGVKD. Trimming shortened V by 7 bases and J by 2 bases, and 14 bases separated the two germline ends. The CDR3 totals 14 residues. Written as DNA, the CDR3 is TGTGCCATCAACGGGGCCTTAACGCAAGAGACCCAGTACTTC. Encoded protein: CAINGALTQETQYF.

V usage is TRBV12-3 or TRBV12-4 and J usage is TRBJ2-1; 8 bases match TRBD2. The V segment lost 4 bases and the J segment 3 bases; nucleotides outside the gene matches: 5. The CDR3 loop spans 15 amino acids. The CDR3 nucleotides are TGTGCCAGCAGTTCCACCGGGGGGGGCTACAATGAGCAGTTCTTC. Its protein is CASSSTGGGYNEQFF.

The CDR3 bases are TGTGCCACCAGTGATCCGACAGACACTGAAGCTTTCTTT. It encodes CATSDPTDTEAFF. V gene TRBV24-1 combines with J gene TRBJ1-1, with a weak D call TRBD1 (5 bases). Germline V gives CDR1 KGHDR, CDR2 SFDVKD. With 3 bases removed from V and 3 bases from J, the gap between germline ends came to 7 bases. This CDR3 is 13 amino acids long.

This rearrangement joins TRBV24-1 to TRBJ1-5; D unresolved. The V end lost 5 bases, the J end lost 2 bases, and 9 bases lay between the germline ends. This CDR3 contains 14 residues. In germline, CDR1 is KGHDR, CDR2 SFDVKD. CDR3 in amino acids: CATSGPDRNQPQHF. The DNA for the CDR3 is TGTGCCACCAGTGGTCCGGACCGCAATCAGCCCCAGCATTTT.

This clonotype was counted only a few times. The chain couples TRBV9 to TRBJ2-1, with 9 bases fitting TRBD2. The V gene's germline CDR1 is SGDLS and CDR2 YYNGEE. This CDR3 contains 18 residues. V lost 4 bases and J lost 8; bases outside the gene matches: 19. The CDR3 DNA reads TGTGCCAGCAGCCCCCGTGGAAGCGTAGCGGGGGTTAGGGATGAGCAGTTCTTC. It translates to CASSPRGSVAGVRDEQFF.

This clonotype showed up just a few times. V usage is TRBV7-8 and J usage is TRBJ2-1; no definite D call. The V end was cut by 7 bases, the J end by 4 bases, with 20 bases between. CDR3 length equals 16 residues. CDR1 is SGHVS and CDR2 is FQNEAQ in the germline V gene. The CDR3 DNA reads as TGTGCCAGCAACAATCCGGCGGAACCCCGGTACAATGAGCAGTTCTTC. It codes for CASNNPAEPRYNEQFF.

This clonotype was found a few times. This chain joins TRBV7-2 and TRBJ2-1, with TRBD1 matching 10 bases. The J call is uncertain, as TRBJ2-7 better fits the DNA end. The CDR3 sequence is 16 residues long. Per the germline V gene, CDR1 is SGHTA and CDR2 is FQGNSA. CDR3 in DNA: TGTGCCAGCAGCACACAGGGACAGGGGCGCCCCTACGAGCAGTACTTC. It yields the protein CASSTQGQGRPYEQYF.

Details on this clonotype: Relative to the germline gene, one junction end is altered; a read error may explain this. V usage is TRBV25-1 and J usage is TRBJ2-1; D is unclear. The CDR3 has 14 amino acids. Germline assignment: CDR1 MGHDK and CDR2 SYGVNS. Here the CDR3 reads CASSESILYNQQFF. DNA for the CDR3: TGTGCCAGCAGTGAATCCATTTTATACAATCAGCAGTTCTTC.

This clonotype was recorded only once. DNA for the CDR3: TGTGCCACCTCCGATCCGGCCCGGGGAGGGAATGAAAAACTGTTTTTT. It specifies CATSDPARGGNEKLFF. V usage is TRBV24-1 and J usage is TRBJ1-4; D not resolved. The CDR3 is made up of 16 amino acids. V was cut by 9 bases and J by 5 bases, with 21 bases left in between. The germline V gene encodes CDR1 KGHDR and CDR2 SFDVKD.